This T cell receptor beta chain was documented in a study of cytomegalovirus exposure and HLA in healthy donors. Study-wide points: Common viral pathogens (according to a later analysis) appeared linked to several of the most significant clusters. Some V segments (TRBV6-2 and TRBV6-3 among them) were excluded as indistinguishable. For presence/absence analyses, sequencing depth was assumed to be roughly uniform across donors.

V shed 4 bases and J shed 2 bases, with 12 bases lying between them. CDR3 size: 14 residues. Germline V gene lookup returns CDR1 LNHDA and CDR2 SQIVND (reference sequence). Turning to this clone: Its matching antigen is unknown.

13 Jbeta primers and 60 Vbeta primers were used for the PCR. Assay used: immunoSEQ multiplex PCR; TCRdb lists only in-frame clones, some missing. Among 45,000 to 60,000 clones listed, over 70% were seen once. Sample: PBMCs. The clonotype comes from a man aged 30 to 39 in good health and CMV-seropositive. The V call is TRBV19, the J call TRBJ2-7; D is possibly TRBD1 (5 bases). CDR3 residues: CASSRQRGPYEQYF. The CDR3 nucleotides are TGTGCCAGTAGTAGGCAAAGGGGTCCCTACGAGCAGTACTTC. Complete variable domain (other parts from reference TRBV19 and TRBJ2-7): DGGITQSPKYLFRKEGQNVTLSCEQNLNHDAMYWYRQDPGQGLRLIYYSQIVNDFQKGDIAEGYSVSREKKESFPLTVTSAQKNPTAFYLCASSRQRGPYEQYFGPGTRLTVT.